This T cell receptor beta chain was captured by sequencing in a study of beta chain features in type 1 diabetes (dated by TCRdb to the late 2010s). About the full investigation: Patients and healthy donors did not differ in mean age, gender distribution, total cell number or subset yield. Across all samples, 107,917,701 sorted cells were examined, and cell number per subset correlated strongly with RNA yield. The study compared TCRB repertoires of sorted circulating CD4+ T cell subsets between recently diagnosed type 1 diabetes patients and matched healthy donors. Regulatory and stem cell-like memory subsets were obtained from only 8 patients and roughly 8 healthy donors, while naive and central memory subsets were obtained from all 28 donors. The full study reports these points: HLA sub-analyses involved small numbers of individuals, so any influence of HLA type on TCRB rearrangement remained unresolved. Because cDNA rather than genomic DNA was sequenced, highly expressing activated cells could have been over-represented, although no difference in activation and CD3 levels was found between groups. PCR may preferentially amplify shorter templates, but because patient and control samples were amplified and corrected together, any resulting skew would affect both groups equally. Naive, central memory and regulatory TCRB repertoires appeared to be more similar among patients than among healthy donors. Fewer insertions and more nucleotide deletions at VDJ recombination sites were observed in patients with type 1 diabetes, implying thymic rearrangement abnormalities. In all four CD4+ subsets, TCRB CDR3 length was moderately but significantly shorter in type 1 diabetes patients.

The entire isolated RNA was reverse transcribed using the High Capacity cDNA Reverse Transcription Kit, and thus expressed TCRB transcripts were sequenced. Naive, central memory and regulatory T cell samples underwent deep immunoSEQ sequencing, averaging about 3.57 million total reads per sample. Sorted cells were lysed in RLT buffer, and RNA was extracted using DNase-treated RNeasy Micro or Mini kits according to cell number. To prevent cross-contamination, every cell subset was processed on its own, while patient and healthy donor samples were processed together. The immunoSEQ multiplex PCR was used to amplify TCRB sequences from cDNA, yielding 87-bp fragments that span the CDR3 region. Sequencing of the amplicons was done on the Illumina HiSeq platform. As for the original processing: PCR bias was corrected computationally using synthetic template baselines, and reads within Hamming distance 2 were collapsed, with unmergeable singletons discarded. Reads were aligned against IMGT so that V, D and J genes, CDR3 length and insertions or deletions at six rearrangement sites could be assigned. Within each subset, clonotype counts were normalized to sorted cell number, after which true diversity and Gini coefficients were computed with the tcR R package. Repertoire sharing was quantified using the overlap coefficient calculated on TCRB nucleotide sequences. Out-of-frame TCRB sequences from naive cells were analyzed as a proxy for the pre-selection repertoire. The source is immuneACCESS, and TCRdb retained only in-frame sequences with V and J called. Part of the clones is not carried over; for the studies checked, unresolved V genes explain less than half of this, and the remainder is unexplained. Clonal size and the V and J genes are those of that table, whereas D and trimming came from the DNA. Counted in this sample were around 160,000 clones; roughly 63% of them appeared once. About 0.081% of the sample lies in the top ten.

With regard to this clone: There is no known antigen for this receptor. One base away there is no much larger clone; base qualities are not given.

Each donor gave one peripheral blood draw, averaging approximately 120 mL, which was collected into heparinised tubes. A BD FACSAria II was used to sort naive, central memory, regulatory and stem cell-like memory CD4+ T cells with a panel that included CD45RO, CCR7, CD25, CD127, CD95 and CD27. Every sorted population had a purity above 95%. PBMCs were isolated right away by Lymphoprep density gradient centrifugation and were stained directly, without culture. So that batch effects would be minimized, each experiment stained and sorted samples in pairs, pairing one healthy donor with one patient. The germline V gene (reference sequence) provides CDR1 GTSNPN and CDR2 SVGIG. From the cysteine through the phenylalanine, the CDR3 covers 12 amino acids. Only the CDR3 part of the read is kept: 36 bases, read in frame from the first base. V was cut back by 2 bases and J by 0 bases, leaving a gap of 3 bases between them.

The sample was naive CD4+ T cells from blood. What the cell subset or site label conveys for this sample: true naive CD4+ T cells. The receptor was isolated from a man in his thirties or forties with type 1 diabetes. Recombination connected TRBV30 to TRBJ2-3; no D gene is confidently identified. In nucleotide form, the sequence is TGTGCCTGGAGTAGGAGCACAGATACGCAGTATTTT. It specifies CAWSRSTDTQYF.